The source of this T cell receptor beta chain is a study of T cell responses to AZD1222 COVID-19 vaccine (dated by TCRdb to about 2021). Regarding the study in general: TCR sequencing was performed for roughly 250 trial participants, of whom around 200 were given two doses of AZD1222 and around 25 were given two doses of MenACWY control vaccine. Trial participants were enrolled by age into subgroups of 18-55, 56-69 and 70-plus years, and approximately 150, 30 and 60 TCR-sequenced participants, respectively, were included in these subgroups. What the work shows at the level of the full study, not this receptor alone: Only six AZD1222 recipients were SARS-CoV-2 seropositive at baseline, limiting conclusions about previously exposed vaccinees. Reportedly, close to half of the unique spike-specific TCRs recognized epitopes lying outside the regions that are mutated in the B.1.351 and B.1.1.7 variants. The whole spike protein was spanned by vaccine-associated CD4 TCRs, and dominant responses were seen in regions 160-218 and 743-854. Most participants were white British and females outnumbered males, and the authors suggested that clonal diversity may have been underestimated. No day 14 peak-response samples were available, so repertoires were characterized only after the peak T cell response. Spike-specific TCR breadth and depth rose significantly after two AZD1222 doses compared with day 0 and with MenACWY recipients. The 56-69-year group was small, and its depth increase did not reach significance, likely because of low power.

The CDR3 regions of human TCRbeta chains were subjected to immunosequencing. The published analysis was carried out like this. TCRs in the repertoires were compared against a reference library of SARS-CoV-2-specific TCRs that had been generated with the MIRA antigen-specificity platform. Breadth was defined as the fraction of unique TCRs that were SARS-CoV-2-associated. Depth was defined as the fraction of total T cells that were SARS-CoV-2-associated. Using the MIRA data, each spike-specific TCR was mapped to the spike region that the TCR reacts to and placed in a CD4 or CD8 class. Log10-transformed breadth and depth values were compared by one-way ANOVA with Sidak's multiple comparisons tests. TCRdb re-hosts the immuneACCESS table, in-frame sequences only. Its copies lack some clones; in the studies checked, an unresolved V gene accounts for under half of them, and the cause for the rest is not known. From that table come the V and J calls and clone size; the DNA was used to work out D and trimming. Recorded for this sample are some 130,000 clones; around 90% of them occurred a single time. Of the sample, about 1.1% is held by the ten largest clones.

What this sample's time point label stands for: about 28 days (+/-7) after the second vaccine dose. AZD1222 recipients with second doses at about 4 weeks or about 12 weeks were pooled, because spike-specific TCR depth and breadth did not differ between schedules. Samples from vaccinated people were obtained from the UK trials COV001 and COV002, which included a single-blind randomized controlled phase 2/3 trial of AZD1222 (ChAdOx1 nCoV-19) in healthy adults. For TCRbeta chain sequencing, PBMC samples from trial participants were taken at day 0 and at day 28 after the second dose. As to this clone: The target of this receptor is not known. Qualities for individual bases were not recorded, and no much larger clone is one base off.

There are 16 amino acids in the CDR3, from cysteine to phenylalanine inclusive. The sequence is cut down to CDR3 DNA, 48 bases in frame from base 1. The germline V gene gives CDR1 as KGHSH and CDR2 as LQKENI. After removal of 6 bases from V and 5 bases from J, the junction retains 12 bases not matched to a gene. The receptor was derived from an adult who received the AZD1222 COVID-19 vaccine. The chain is encoded by TRBV18 joined to TRBJ2-5, and TRBD2 aligns with 10 junction nucleotides. This sample comprised peripheral blood, obtained 28 days after the second AZD1222 dose. The CDR3 protein sequence reads: CASSPQGLAGDETQYF. The DNA is TGTGCCAGCTCCCCCCAGGGGCTAGCGGGAGACGAGACCCAGTACTTC.